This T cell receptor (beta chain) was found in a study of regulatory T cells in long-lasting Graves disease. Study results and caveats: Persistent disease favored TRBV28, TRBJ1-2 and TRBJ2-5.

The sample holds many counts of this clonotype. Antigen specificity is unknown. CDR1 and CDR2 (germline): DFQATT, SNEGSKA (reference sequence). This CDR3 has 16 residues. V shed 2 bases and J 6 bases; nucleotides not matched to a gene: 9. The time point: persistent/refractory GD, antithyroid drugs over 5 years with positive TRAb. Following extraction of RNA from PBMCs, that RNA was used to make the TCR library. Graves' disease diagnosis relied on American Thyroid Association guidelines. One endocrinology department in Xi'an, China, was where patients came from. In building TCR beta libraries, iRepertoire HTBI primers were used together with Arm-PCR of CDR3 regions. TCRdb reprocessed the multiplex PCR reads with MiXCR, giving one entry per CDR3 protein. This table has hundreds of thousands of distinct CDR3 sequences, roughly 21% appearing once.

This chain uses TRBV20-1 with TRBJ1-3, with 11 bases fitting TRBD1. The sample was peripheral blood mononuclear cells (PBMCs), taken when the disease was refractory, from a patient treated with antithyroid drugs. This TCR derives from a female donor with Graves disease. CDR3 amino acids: CSARIRGQGDLNTIYF. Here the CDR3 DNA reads TGCAGTGCTAGAATTCGGGGACAGGGGGATTTAAACACCATATATTTT.